The source of this T cell receptor beta chain is a study of cytomegalovirus exposure and HLA in healthy donors. The study's findings and limits: A classifier reportedly called cytomegalovirus status with high sensitivity and specificity. A reported reduction in N-insertions relative to the roughly 700-donor mean was seen in an Asian-associated ancestry cluster in a later analysis. A later analysis found common viral pathogens apparently linked to several of the most significant clusters. Reports indicate that TCR beta sequences accurately predicted the HLA-A and HLA-B alleles of most subjects.

This clone has just one count. Antigen specificity is unknown. This CDR3 has 14 amino acids. The germline gives CDR1 SGHRS, CDR2 YFSETQ. V dropped 4 bases and J dropped 7; count of bases not matched to a gene: 6. The PCR ran on 60 Vbeta and 13 Jbeta primers. Profiling relied on immunoSEQ multiplex PCR, and the TCRdb table lists in-frame clones only, not all of them. The data show around 150,000 clones, with 80% seen just once and around 2% held by the top ten. The specimen sequenced was PBMCs. The sequence came from a man aged 25-45 years in good health and CMV-seronegative. V gene TRBV5-1 combines with J gene TRBJ2-3, with 10 positions matching TRBD2. The CDR3 DNA is TGCGCCAGCAGCCTGGGACTAGCGTTAAATACGCAGTATTTT. It encodes CASSLGLALNTQYF.